The 16 T cell receptor beta chains presented below share a single source sample, sequenced in a study of OX40 agonist ivuxolimab in advanced cancers. The method behind the library was the immunoSEQ multiplex PCR assay. Entries here come from immuneACCESS through TCRdb and include only in-frame sequences with V and J called. Some clones fail to appear in such tables; in the studies checked, an unresolved V gene covers under half of the shortfall, and the cause of the remainder is unknown. This sample holds 72,000 or so clones; 85% to 90% were observed only once. 0.85% to 1% of the sample is held by the ten biggest clonotypes. This specimen was CD4+ or CD8+ T cells sorted from blood, taken in a trial of the OX40 agonist ivuxolimab. These receptors all stem from an adult with an advanced solid tumor such as melanoma, head and neck, liver or kidney cancer.

The chain combines TRBV5-1 with TRBJ2-1; D unresolved. The CDR3 is 12 amino acids. CDR1 is SGHRS, CDR2 YFSETQ, per germline. Trimming took off 4 bases at V and 8 bases at J, with 10 bases between the two ends. This chain's CDR3 is CASSLSGYEQFF. The CDR3 DNA reads TGCGCCAGCAGCCTTTCGGGTTATGAGCAGTTCTTC.

This chain joins TRBV28 and TRBJ1-1; D remains ambiguous. The V gene lost 2 bases and the J gene lost 7 bases, with 8 bases spanning the gap. This CDR3 spans 12 amino acids. The germline gives CDR1 MDHEN, CDR2 SYDVKM. The CDR3 reads CASSLRDVEAFF. In DNA, the CDR3 is TGTGCCAGCAGTTTAAGGGATGTTGAAGCTTTCTTT. Full variable domain (outside the CDR3, taken from reference TRBV28 and TRBJ1-1): DVKVTQSSRYLVKRTGEKVFLECVQDMDHENMFWYRQDPGLGLRLIYFSYDVKMKEKGDIPEGYSVSREKKERFSLILESASTNQTSMYLCASSLRDVEAFFGQGTRLTVV.

The chain has TRBV18 and TRBJ1-5; D gene ambiguous. V lost 2 bases to trimming and J lost 9 bases, with 11 bases between them. Germline lookup yields CDR1 KGHSH and CDR2 LQKENI. This CDR3 region has 13 residues. The CDR3 loop is CASSPAQIWPQHF. The DNA of the CDR3 is TGTGCCAGCTCACCAGCACAGATTTGGCCCCAGCATTTT.

V is TRBV5-8 and J is TRBJ2-3; tentatively, D is TRBD1 (6 bases). The CDR3 length is 16 residues. V lost 4 bases and J lost 0, with 15 bases in between. Germline CDR1 reads SGHTS; CDR2 reads YDEGEE. The CDR3 loop is CASSPGQGFSTDTQYF. The CDR3 DNA sequence: TGTGCCAGCAGCCCGGGGCAGGGGTTTAGCACAGATACGCAGTATTTT.

This rearrangement joins TRBV7-8 to TRBJ2-7; weak D call: TRBD2 (6 bases). In germline, CDR1 is SGHVS, CDR2 FQNEAQ. Trimming pared 1 base from V and 0 bases from J, leaving 13 bases between. This CDR3 has 16 residues. The CDR3 bases are TGTGCCAGCAGCTTAGAAGGCGGGACCTTCTCCTACGAGCAGTACTTC. Its translation is CASSLEGGTFSYEQYF.

This chain connects TRBV6-1 to TRBJ2-7; 8 positions match TRBD1. This CDR3 has 14 amino acids. Germline CDR1 reads MNHNS; CDR2 reads SASEGT. J lost 3 bases, V lost 6 bases, and 7 bases had no gene match. The CDR3 loop reads CASRTDRDSYEQYF. In DNA, the CDR3 is TGTGCCAGCAGGACGGACAGGGACAGCTACGAGCAGTACTTC.

This chain uses TRBV6-5 with TRBJ1-2; 7 bases map to TRBD1. The CDR3 length is 15 residues. V was clipped by 8 bases and J by 5 bases; unmatched bases: 14. The V gene's germline CDR1 is MNHEY and CDR2 SVGAGI. CDR3 coding DNA: TGTGCCAGCGGGCACACGACAGGGAGTGGGTATGGCTACACCTTC. Translating gives CASGHTTGSGYGYTF.

The chain uses TRBV28 and TRBJ1-5; D may be TRBD1 (6 bases). The CDR3 contains 14 residues. With 6 bases removed from V and 5 bases from J, the gap between germline ends came to 14 bases. CDR1 is MDHEN and CDR2 is SYDVKM in the germline V gene. The CDR3 sequence is CASRRGQGHQPQHF. The CDR3 DNA is TGTGCCAGCAGACGGGGGCAGGGTCATCAGCCCCAGCATTTT. Complete variable domain (other parts from reference TRBV28 and TRBJ1-5): DVKVTQSSRYLVKRTGEKVFLECVQDMDHENMFWYRQDPGLGLRLIYFSYDVKMKEKGDIPEGYSVSREKKERFSLILESASTNQTSMYLCASRRGQGHQPQHFGDGTRLSIL.

The chain recombines TRBV6-6 with TRBJ2-1, with D maybe TRBD2 (6 bases). The CDR3 is 13 amino acids. Germline lookup yields CDR1 MNHNY and CDR2 SVGAGI (reference sequence). Trimming pared 6 bases from V and 8 bases from J, leaving 14 bases between. CDR3 sequence (DNA): TGTGCCAGCAGGGTGGGGGAGGTATATGAGCAGTTCTTC. Residues: CASRVGEVYEQFF.

The chain recombines TRBV28 with TRBJ2-1; D unclear. The V end lost 0 bases, the J end lost 5 bases, and 11 bases lay between the germline ends. Germline assignment: CDR1 MDHEN and CDR2 SYDVKM. The CDR3 has 15 residues. The CDR3 DNA sequence: TGTGCCAGCAGTTTATGGAGAGCGCAAGACAATGAGCAGTTCTTC. It specifies CASSLWRAQDNEQFF.

This rearrangement joins TRBV30 to TRBJ1-4; 9 nucleotides line up with TRBD1. The germline gives CDR1 GTSNPN, CDR2 SVGIG (reference sequence). V lost 0 bases to trimming and J lost 5 bases; unmatched junction nucleotides: 4. This CDR3 has 15 residues. The CDR3, as DNA: TGTGCCTGGAGTGTACGAGGGACAGGGAATGAAAAACTGTTTTTT. Its protein is CAWSVRGTGNEKLFF.

The V and J genes are TRBV5-1 and TRBJ2-1; D is undetermined. CDR1 SGHRS and CDR2 YFSETQ come from the germline V gene. Trimming cost V 5 bases and J 1 base, with 13 bases left between them. This CDR3 is built from 15 residues. The DNA for the CDR3 is TGCGCCAGCAGTACTCAAGGGTTTTCCTACAATGAGCAGTTCTTC. Amino acids: CASSTQGFSYNEQFF.

The J gene is TRBJ1-1, the V gene TRBV6-5, with D unresolved. V lost 5 bases to trimming and J lost 5 bases, with 18 bases between them. From germline, CDR1 is MNHEY and CDR2 SVGAGI. The CDR3 totals 15 residues. The CDR3 nucleotides are TGTGCCAGCAGTATGACGCGCCGGCGGTTTACTGAAGCTTTCTTT. It encodes CASSMTRRRFTEAFF.

Details on this clone: This same CDR3 is encoded by further DNA sequences in the sample. This sequence joins TRBV28 and TRBJ2-7; 7 bases fit TRBD1. This CDR3 comprises 14 residues. V trimming: 4 bases; J trimming: 3 bases; junction bases outside the gene matches: 6. Germline lookup yields CDR1 MDHEN and CDR2 SYDVKM. Written as DNA, the CDR3 is TGTGCCAGCAGTTCTCCAGGGGGAGTCTACGAGCAGTACTTC. Its protein product is CASSSPGGVYEQYF.

The chain uses TRBV2 and TRBJ2-1; maybe TRBD2 (5 bases). Trimming shortened V by 6 bases and J by 5 bases, and 20 bases separated the two germline ends. CDR3 size: 16 residues. Germline-derived CDR1 and CDR2 are SNHLY and FYNNEI. This CDR3 reads CASRVGRAAHNNEQFF. CDR3 coding DNA: TGTGCCAGCAGGGTCGGTAGAGCGGCACACAACAATGAGCAGTTCTTC.

The V gene is TRBV9, the J gene TRBJ2-7; no firm D call. The CDR3 length is 15 residues. V lost 3 bases, J lost 4 bases, and 17 bases lay in between. CDR1 is SGDLS and CDR2 is YYNGEE in the germline V gene. DNA for the CDR3: TGTGCCAGCAGCGCCAATGTAGGTGTTGGGTACGAGCAGTACTTC. Protein sequence: CASSANVGVGYEQYF.